This T cell receptor beta chain was captured by sequencing in a study of long-term antiretroviral therapy in people with HIV. Germline V gives CDR1 LNHNV, CDR2 YYDKDF (reference sequence). V lost 0 bases, J lost 4 bases, and 12 bases lay in between. The CDR3 length is 15 residues. Researchers report immunoSEQ v3.0 was run at survey level. Some clones are missing from TCRdb's copy, which holds only in-frame ones; the method was immunoSEQ multiplex PCR. The table lists some 40,000 clones, more than 80% of them singletons. This clone was found a few times. The input for sequencing was unsorted PBMCs, taken 3.1 years after starting antiretroviral therapy. The genes are TRBV15 and TRBJ1-2; D uncertain. The receptor comes from a woman aged 50 to 60 with HIV. This chain's CDR3 is CATSRDLTAVYGYTF. As DNA, the CDR3 is TGTGCCACCAGCAGAGATCTAACGGCGGTCTATGGCTACACCTTC.